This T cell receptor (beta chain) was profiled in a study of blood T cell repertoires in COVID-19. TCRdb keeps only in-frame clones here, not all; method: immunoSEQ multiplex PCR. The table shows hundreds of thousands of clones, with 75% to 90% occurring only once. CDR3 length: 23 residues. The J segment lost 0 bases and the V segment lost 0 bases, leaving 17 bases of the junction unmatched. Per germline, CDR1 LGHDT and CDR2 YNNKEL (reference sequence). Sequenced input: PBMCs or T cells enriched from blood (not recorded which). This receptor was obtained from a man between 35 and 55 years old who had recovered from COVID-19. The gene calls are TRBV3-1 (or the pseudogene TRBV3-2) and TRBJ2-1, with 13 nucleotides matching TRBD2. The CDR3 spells CASSQDLGAGLAGEIGSYNEQFF. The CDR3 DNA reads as TGTGCCAGCAGCCAAGATTTAGGAGCAGGACTAGCGGGGGAAATAGGCTCCTACAATGAGCAGTTCTTC.